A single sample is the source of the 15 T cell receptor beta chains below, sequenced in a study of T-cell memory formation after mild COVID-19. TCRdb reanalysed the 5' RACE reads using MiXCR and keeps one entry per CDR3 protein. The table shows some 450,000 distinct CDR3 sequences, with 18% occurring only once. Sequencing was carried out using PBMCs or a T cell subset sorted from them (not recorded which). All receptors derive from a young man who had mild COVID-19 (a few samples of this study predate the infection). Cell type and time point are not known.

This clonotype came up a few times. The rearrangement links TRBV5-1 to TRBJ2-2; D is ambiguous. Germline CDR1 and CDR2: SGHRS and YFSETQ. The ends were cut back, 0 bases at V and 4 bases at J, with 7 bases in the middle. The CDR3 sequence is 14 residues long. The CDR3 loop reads CASSLARPTGELFF. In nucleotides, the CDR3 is TGCGCCAGCAGCTTGGCCCGGCCCACCGGGGAGCTGTTTTTT.

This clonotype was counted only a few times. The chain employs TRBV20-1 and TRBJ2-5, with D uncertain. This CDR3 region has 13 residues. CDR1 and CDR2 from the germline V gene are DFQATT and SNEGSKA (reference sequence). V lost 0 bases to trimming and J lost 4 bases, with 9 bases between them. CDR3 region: CSARDIARETQYF. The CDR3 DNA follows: TGCAGTGCTAGAGACATAGCCCGAGAGACCCAGTACTTC.

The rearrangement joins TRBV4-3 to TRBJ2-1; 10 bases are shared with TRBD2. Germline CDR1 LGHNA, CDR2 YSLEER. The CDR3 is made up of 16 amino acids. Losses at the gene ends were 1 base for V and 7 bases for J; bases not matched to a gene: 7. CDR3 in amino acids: CASSQVGSGGLNEQFF. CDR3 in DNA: TGCGCCAGCAGCCAAGTAGGTAGCGGGGGGCTTAATGAGCAGTTCTTC.

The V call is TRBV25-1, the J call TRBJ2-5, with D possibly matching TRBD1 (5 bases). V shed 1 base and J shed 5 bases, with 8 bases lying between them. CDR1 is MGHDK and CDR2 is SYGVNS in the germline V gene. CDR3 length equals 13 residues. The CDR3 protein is CASSESGRETQYF. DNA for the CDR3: TGTGCCAGCAGTGAATCAGGGCGGGAGACCCAGTACTTC.

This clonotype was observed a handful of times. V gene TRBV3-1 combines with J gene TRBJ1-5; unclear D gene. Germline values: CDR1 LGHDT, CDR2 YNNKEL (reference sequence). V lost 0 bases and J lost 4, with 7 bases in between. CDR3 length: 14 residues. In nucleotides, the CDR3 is TGTGCCAGCAGCCAAGATTCGGTGAATCAGCCCCAGCATTTT. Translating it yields CASSQDSVNQPQHF.

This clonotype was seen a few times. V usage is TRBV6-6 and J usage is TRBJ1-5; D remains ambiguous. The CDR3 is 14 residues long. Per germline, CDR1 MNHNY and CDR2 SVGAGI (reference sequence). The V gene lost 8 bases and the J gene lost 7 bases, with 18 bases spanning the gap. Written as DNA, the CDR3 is TGTGCCAGCGGCGAAGGACTGGGGAGCCAGCCCCAGCATTTT. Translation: CASGEGLGSQPQHF.

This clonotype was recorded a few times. The DNA for the CDR3 is TGTGCCAGCAGGGGGACAGTTCGATACACCTACAATGAGCAGTTCTTC. Protein product: CASRGTVRYTYNEQFF. This chain joins TRBV25-1 and TRBJ2-1, with 7 bases aligning to TRBD1. Unmatched junction bases numbered 10, after V lost 6 bases and J lost 2 bases. The CDR3 spans 16 residues. Germline CDR1 is MGHDK and CDR2 is SYGVNS.

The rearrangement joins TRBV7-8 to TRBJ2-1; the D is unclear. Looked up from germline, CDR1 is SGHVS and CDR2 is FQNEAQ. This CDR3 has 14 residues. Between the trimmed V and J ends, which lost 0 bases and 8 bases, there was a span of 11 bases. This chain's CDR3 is CASSLAPVQDEQFF. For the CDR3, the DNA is TGTGCCAGCAGCTTAGCGCCAGTTCAGGATGAGCAGTTCTTC.

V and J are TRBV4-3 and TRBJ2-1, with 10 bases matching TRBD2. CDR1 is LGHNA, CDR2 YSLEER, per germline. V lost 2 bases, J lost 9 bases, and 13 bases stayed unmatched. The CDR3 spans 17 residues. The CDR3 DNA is TGCGCCAGCAGCCAACCGAGTGGCCAGCGGGGGGGCGGTGAGCAGTTCTTC. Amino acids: CASSQPSGQRGGGEQFF.

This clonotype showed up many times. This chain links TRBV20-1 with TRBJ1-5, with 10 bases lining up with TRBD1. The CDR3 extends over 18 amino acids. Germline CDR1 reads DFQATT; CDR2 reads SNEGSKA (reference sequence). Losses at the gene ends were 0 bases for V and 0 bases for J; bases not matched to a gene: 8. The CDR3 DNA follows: TGCAGTGCTAGAGAACTGGGACAGGGGATTTATAGCAATCAGCCCCAGCATTTT. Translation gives CSARELGQGIYSNQPQHF.

CDR3 DNA: TGTGCCAGCAGCAATAGACGGGGTCGCAACAATCAGCCCCAGCATTTT. Amino acids: CASSNRRGRNNQPQHF. The V call is TRBV6-1, the J call TRBJ1-5, with D unclear. Germline CDR1 MNHNS, CDR2 SASEGT. CDR3 length: 16 residues. V shed 6 bases and J shed 3 bases, with 18 bases lying between them.

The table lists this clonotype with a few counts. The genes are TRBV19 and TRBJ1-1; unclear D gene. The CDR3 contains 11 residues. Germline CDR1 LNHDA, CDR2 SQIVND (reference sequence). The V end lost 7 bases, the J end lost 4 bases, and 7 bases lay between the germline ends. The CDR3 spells CASTTPTEAFF. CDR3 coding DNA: TGTGCCAGTACGACCCCCACTGAAGCTTTCTTT.

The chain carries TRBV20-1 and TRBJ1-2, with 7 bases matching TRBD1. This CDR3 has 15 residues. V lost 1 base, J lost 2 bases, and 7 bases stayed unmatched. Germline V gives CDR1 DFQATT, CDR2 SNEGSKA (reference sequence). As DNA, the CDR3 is TGCAGTGCTAGAGTCGGGACAGTTTTAAACTATGGCTACACCTTC. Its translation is CSARVGTVLNYGYTF.

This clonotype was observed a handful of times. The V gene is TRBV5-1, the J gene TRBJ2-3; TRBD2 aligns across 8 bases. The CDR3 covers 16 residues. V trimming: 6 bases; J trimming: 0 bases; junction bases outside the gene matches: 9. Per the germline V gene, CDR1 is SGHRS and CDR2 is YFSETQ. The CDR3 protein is CASIAGGSYSTDTQYF. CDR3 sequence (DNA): TGCGCCAGCATTGCGGGGGGAAGTTATAGCACAGATACGCAGTATTTT.

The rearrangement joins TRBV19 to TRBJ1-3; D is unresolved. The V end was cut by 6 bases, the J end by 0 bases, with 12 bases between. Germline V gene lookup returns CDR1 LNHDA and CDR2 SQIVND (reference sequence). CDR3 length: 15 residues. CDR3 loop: CASRSRRDSGNTIYF. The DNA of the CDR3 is TGTGCCAGTAGGAGTCGGCGGGACTCTGGAAACACCATATATTTT.